The 26 T cell receptor beta chains presented below share a single source sample, sequenced in a study of identical twins. TCRdb itself ran the 5' RACE reads through MiXCR, one entry per CDR3 protein. Here the sample spans 520,000 or so distinct CDR3 sequences, approximately 22% being singletons. This same sample was also taken into another study, of T cells expressing NK-cell markers.

The sample comprised CD4+ T cells sorted from blood. These receptors all stem from a woman between 18 and 30 years old in good health.

The chain is built from TRBV5-5 and TRBJ1-2, with 7 positions matching TRBD1. CDR3 length: 13 amino acids. V lost 4 bases to trimming and J lost 10 bases; unmatched junction nucleotides: 10. In germline, CDR1 is SGHKS, CDR2 YYEKEE (reference sequence). CDR3 amino acids: CASSDRDSYSYTF. The CDR3 DNA reads TGTGCCAGCAGCGACCGGGACAGTTACTCCTACACCTTC.

This clonotype was counted only a few times. CDR3 nucleotides: TGCAGTGCCCCCCAGTGGTACGAGCAGTACTTC. Encoded protein: CSAPQWYEQYF. The chain recombines TRBV20-1 with TRBJ2-7; D not certain. V lost 6 bases to trimming and J lost 4 bases, with 10 bases between them. The CDR3 consists of 11 residues. Germline loops: CDR1 DFQATT, CDR2 SNEGSKA (reference sequence).

V and J are TRBV12-3 or TRBV12-4 and TRBJ2-7, with unresolved D. This CDR3 comprises 13 residues. V gave up 2 bases and J gave up 6 bases, with 11 bases separating them. CDR3 coding DNA: TGTGCCAGCAGTTTACGAGAATTAGGCGAGCAGTACTTC. Translating gives CASSLRELGEQYF.

Only a few counts were recorded for this clonotype. The chain has TRBV10-2 and TRBJ1-5; D unresolved. Germline values: CDR1 WSHSY, CDR2 SAAADI. The CDR3 spans 14 residues. Trimming took off 7 bases at V and 3 bases at J, with 13 bases between the two ends. CDR3: CASTRDGHNQPQHF. CDR3 coding DNA: TGCGCCAGCACGAGGGATGGGCACAATCAGCCCCAGCATTTT.

V usage is TRBV5-1 and J usage is TRBJ2-7; weak D call: TRBD2 (6 bases). The CDR3 contains 14 residues. The germline V gene has CDR1 SGHRS and CDR2 YFSETQ. V dropped 5 bases and J dropped 7 bases, with 19 bases sitting between them. CDR3 nucleotide sequence: TGCGCCAGCAGTTTCGGAGGGACTCCGGGGGAGCAGTACTTC. This sequence encodes CASSFGGTPGEQYF.

In this sample, this clonotype turned up a few times. V and J are TRBV9 and TRBJ2-3, with D perhaps matching TRBD2 (6 bases). The CDR3 spans 15 residues. V was pared by 0 bases and J by 2 bases, with 10 bases between. CDR1 SGDLS and CDR2 YYNGEE come from the germline V gene. CDR3 coding DNA: TGTGCCAGCAGCGTAGCCGGGGGTTTCACAGATACGCAGTATTTT. It translates to CASSVAGGFTDTQYF.

This clonotype was seen only a few times. The chain employs TRBV10-3 and TRBJ2-3, with 15 positions matching TRBD2. Losses at the gene ends were 6 bases for V and 6 bases for J; bases not matched to a gene: 10. The germline V gene encodes CDR1 ENHRY and CDR2 SYGVKD. The CDR3 sequence is 17 residues long. The CDR3 sequence: CAIRGLAGGGVPDTQYF. CDR3 nucleotides: TGTGCCATCAGGGGACTAGCGGGGGGCGGAGTCCCCGATACGCAGTATTTT.

This clonotype was recorded a few times. The V and J genes are TRBV7-2 and TRBJ2-7, with D maybe TRBD2 (6 bases). The CDR3 has 14 amino acids. The germline V gene has CDR1 SGHTA and CDR2 FQGNSA. Trimming shortened V by 4 bases and J by 0 bases, and 10 bases separated the two germline ends. CDR3 bases: TGTGCCAGCAGCTCTCAAGCGGGCTCCTACGAGCAGTACTTC. It encodes CASSSQAGSYEQYF. Based on the CDR3 plus reference TRBV7-2 and TRBJ2-7, the full variable domain is GAGVSQSPSNKVTEKGKDVELRCDPISGHTALYWYRQSLGQGLEFLIYFQGNSAPDKSGLPSDRFSAERTGGSVSTLTIQRTQQEDSAVYLCASSSQAGSYEQYFGPGTRLTVT.

This sequence joins TRBV5-1 and TRBJ1-2; D is perhaps TRBD1 (6 bases). Trimming stripped 8 bases from V and 8 bases from J, with 19 bases between. The CDR3 has 13 amino acids. Germline-derived CDR1 and CDR2 are SGHRS and YFSETQ. In nucleotides, the CDR3 is TGCGCCAGTACCGAACAGGGTTTAAGCGGCTACACCTTC. Its protein is CASTEQGLSGYTF. The full variable domain, in which reference TRBV5-1 and TRBJ1-2 provide the parts outside the CDR3, is KAGVTQTPRYLIKTRGQQVTLSCSPISGHRSVSWYQQTPGQGLQFLFEYFSETQRNKGNFPGRFSGRQFSNSRSEMNVSTLELGDSALYLCASTEQGLSGYTFGSGTRLTVV.

This chain joins TRBV19 and TRBJ2-2; D unclear. Germline CDR1 reads LNHDA; CDR2 reads SQIVND (reference sequence). Deletions cut 6 bases from V and 5 bases from J, with 19 bases between. The CDR3 covers 16 residues. The CDR3 DNA reads TGTGCCAGTAGAATCAGAGAGGCAGGACGGACCGGGGAGCTGTTTTTT. Its translation: CASRIREAGRTGELFF.

The V call is TRBV6-1, the J call TRBJ2-2; unclear D gene. The CDR3 is 15 residues long. Trimming took 0 bases from V and 6 from J, leaving 11 bases between them. From germline, CDR1 is MNHNS and CDR2 SASEGT. CDR3 sequence: CASSEALAGAGELFF. The CDR3 bases are TGTGCCAGCAGTGAAGCTCTCGCTGGGGCCGGGGAGCTGTTTTTT.

This chain uses TRBV29-1 with TRBJ2-5; D is ambiguous. Germline CDR1 is SQVTM and CDR2 is ANQGSEA. The CDR3 is 12 amino acids. V gave up 4 bases and J gave up 2 bases, with 8 bases separating them. The CDR3 DNA follows: TGCAGCGTTGTCCCCCTTCAAGAGACCCAGTACTTC. Translated, it gives CSVVPLQETQYF.

This clonotype was seen more than once but under ten times. The CDR3 is CASSQQGVRSPLHF. The CDR3 DNA sequence: TGTGCCAGCAGCCAACAGGGGGTACGATCACCCCTCCACTTT. This chain joins TRBV6-1 and TRBJ1-6; TRBD1 matches 8 bases. V lost 6 bases and J lost 10; bases outside the gene matches: 8. The CDR3 sequence is 14 residues long. From germline, CDR1 is MNHNS and CDR2 SASEGT.

CDR3 coding DNA: TGTGCCAGCAGTGAATTCGGGGGGGCGGCAGATACGCAGTATTTT. It specifies CASSEFGGAADTQYF. The chain joins TRBV6-1 to TRBJ2-3; TRBD2 matches at 8 bases. The CDR3 covers 15 residues. Germline CDR1 MNHNS, CDR2 SASEGT. V shed 2 bases and J 4 bases; nucleotides not matched to a gene: 5.

This chain joins TRBV7-9 and TRBJ1-1; the D is unclear. Germline CDR1 and CDR2: SEHNR and FQNEAQ (reference sequence). Trimming removed 6 bases at V and 1 base at J, with 9 bases between. The CDR3 length is 13 residues. CDR3 sequence: CASRSWGNTEAFF. The CDR3 bases are TGTGCCAGCAGATCGTGGGGGAACACTGAAGCTTTCTTT.

The V gene is TRBV20-1, the J gene TRBJ2-7; TRBD2 might be the D (6 bases). Germline CDR1 and CDR2: DFQATT and SNEGSKA (reference sequence). Trimming took off 6 bases at V and 7 bases at J, with 22 bases between the two ends. The CDR3 covers 14 residues. CDR3 in DNA: TGCAGTGCCGATTCCGGGATAGGTGCGGGGGAGCAGTACTTC. This encodes CSADSGIGAGEQYF.

The chain carries TRBV12-3 or TRBV12-4 and TRBJ1-1, with D hard to call. This CDR3 contains 13 residues. Trimming stripped 1 base from V and 7 bases from J, with 10 bases between. CDR3 DNA sequence: TGTGCCAGCAGTTTAGGGCAGTACTATGAAGCTTTCTTT. Translating gives CASSLGQYYEAFF.

Ten or more counts support this clonotype. This sequence joins TRBV12-3 or TRBV12-4 and TRBJ2-1; the D gene could be TRBD1 or TRBD2 (5 bases each). The CDR3 extends over 14 amino acids. Trimming stripped 6 bases from V and 4 bases from J, with 13 bases between. The chain's CDR3 is CASSYGTRYNEQFF. The CDR3 DNA sequence: TGTGCCAGCAGCTACGGGACCAGGTACAATGAGCAGTTCTTC.

This clonotype was recorded a few times. The chain couples TRBV12-3 or TRBV12-4 to TRBJ2-1; 14 bases match TRBD2. With V trimmed by 6 bases and J by 9 bases, 4 bases remained unmatched. CDR3 length: 14 residues. The CDR3 nucleotides are TGTGCCAGCAGGACTAGCGGGGGGGCTGTTGAGCAGTTCTTC. Protein: CASRTSGGAVEQFF.

This clonotype was seen more than once but under ten times. The V call is TRBV20-1, the J call TRBJ2-1; 7 bases are a match to TRBD2. The V gene end was trimmed by 0 bases and the J gene end by 3 bases; junction bases not matched to a gene: 8. CDR1 is DFQATT, CDR2 SNEGSKA, per germline (reference sequence). The CDR3 sequence is 16 residues long. The CDR3 DNA is TGCAGTGCTAGAGACCCGGCTAGCGGAAGCTACAATGAGCAGTTCTTC. Its translation is CSARDPASGSYNEQFF.

The chain joins TRBV5-4 to TRBJ1-2; 9 nucleotides agree with TRBD1. V trimming: 4 bases; J trimming: 3 bases; junction bases outside the gene matches: 10. CDR3 length equals 16 residues. Germline CDR1 reads SGHNT; CDR2 reads YYREEE (reference sequence). The CDR3 loop is CASSNGPQGAHYGYTF. CDR3 in DNA: TGTGCCAGCAGCAATGGCCCACAGGGGGCTCACTATGGCTACACCTTC.

The rearrangement joins TRBV18 to TRBJ2-1; D unresolved. The germline V gene has CDR1 KGHSH and CDR2 LQKENI. This CDR3 contains 14 residues. V was shortened by 3 bases and J by 6 bases, with 12 bases between the two germline ends. Here the CDR3 reads CASSPLGFANEQFF. Here the CDR3 DNA reads TGTGCCAGCTCACCCTTGGGCTTTGCCAATGAGCAGTTCTTC.

This clonotype was recorded a few times. This chain joins TRBV19 and TRBJ1-1; D is unclear. The CDR3 is 13 residues long. The V gene's germline CDR1 is LNHDA and CDR2 SQIVND (reference sequence). The V and J ends lost 4 bases and 4 bases respectively, with 10 bases between them. In DNA, the CDR3 is TGTGCCAGTAGTACCGAAAGTGGCACTGAAGCTTTCTTT. Translation gives CASSTESGTEAFF.

This clonotype showed up just a few times. The rearrangement links TRBV6-1 to TRBJ2-1, with a tentative D call TRBD2 (7 bases). Deletions cut 5 bases from V and 6 bases from J, with 14 bases between. Germline values: CDR1 MNHNS, CDR2 SASEGT. The CDR3 covers 14 residues. The CDR3 coding sequence is TGTGCCAGCAGTCTAAAGGGGGGGGGCAATGAGCAGTTCTTC. It encodes CASSLKGGGNEQFF.

V and J are TRBV27 and TRBJ2-4; D not certain. Between the trimmed V and J ends, which lost 3 bases and 4 bases, there was a span of 13 bases. There are 15 residues in the CDR3. Germline V gene sequence: CDR1 MNHEY, CDR2 SMNVEV (reference sequence). Written as DNA, the CDR3 is TGTGCCAGCAGTTTCAGGCGCTTAGATAAAAACATTCAGTACTTC. As protein: CASSFRRLDKNIQYF.

This chain uses TRBV10-2 with TRBJ2-5, with D unclear. In germline, CDR1 is WSHSY, CDR2 SAAADI. This CDR3 contains 12 residues. With 4 bases removed from V and 5 bases from J, the gap between germline ends came to 8 bases. The CDR3, as DNA: TGCGCCAGCAGTGCCGGAAGGGAGACCCAGTACTTC. It specifies CASSAGRETQYF.